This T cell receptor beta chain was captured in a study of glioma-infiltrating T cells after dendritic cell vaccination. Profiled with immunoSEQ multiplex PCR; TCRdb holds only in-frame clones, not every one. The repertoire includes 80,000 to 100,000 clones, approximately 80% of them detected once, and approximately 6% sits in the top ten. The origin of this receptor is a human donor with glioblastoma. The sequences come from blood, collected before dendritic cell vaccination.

The CDR3 DNA follows: TGCGCCAGCAGCGCGTCCGGGACTAGGAAAGATACGCAGTATTTT. It encodes CASSASGTRKDTQYF. This chain connects TRBV5-1 to TRBJ2-3, with 8 nucleotides matching TRBD2. V lost 4 bases and J lost 5; bases outside the gene matches: 9. This CDR3 contains 15 residues. Looked up from germline, CDR1 is SGHRS and CDR2 is YFSETQ.